Listed below are T cell receptor beta chains from one sample, sequenced in a study of blood T cells in healthy people across ages. One entry per CDR3 protein results from TCRdb running MiXCR on the 5' RACE reads. The profile shows about 640,000 distinct CDR3 sequences, roughly 30% of them singletons. Material: blood. These receptors were collected from a woman of 80 years or more in good health. Both conserved end residues are part of each CDR3. Clone size appears in some rows only: once, few, many, or a class for an expanded clone.

clone_size: many; v_call: TRBV7-2; j_call: TRBJ2-1; cdr3_aa: CASSSGTSSFNEQFF
clone_size: once; v_call: TRBV7-9; j_call: TRBJ1-2; cdr3_aa: CASSRRGDTF
clone_size: many; v_call: TRBV20-1; j_call: TRBJ2-3; cdr3_aa: CSASEEVTDTQYF
clone_size: few; v_call: TRBV6-5; j_call: TRBJ2-7; cdr3_aa: CASSCPGASSEQYF
clone_size: many; v_call: TRBV5-1; j_call: TRBJ2-1; cdr3_aa: CASSPSGGYNEQFF
clone_size: NA; v_call: TRBV12-3/TRBV12-4; j_call: TRBJ1-1; cdr3_aa: CARKTAQNTEAFF
clone_size: NA; v_call: TRBV7-2; j_call: TRBJ2-5; cdr3_aa: CASSAPGQVNQETQYF
clone_size: many; v_call: TRBV5-5; j_call: TRBJ1-2; cdr3_aa: CASSDDRNYGYTF
clone_size: few; v_call: TRBV5-1; j_call: TRBJ2-2; cdr3_aa: CASSFQGAHPGELFF
clone_size: many; v_call: TRBV4-3; j_call: TRBJ2-3; cdr3_aa: CASSQDLEGGSTDTQYF
clone_size: many; v_call: TRBV10-3; j_call: TRBJ2-7; cdr3_aa: CAISDRAEGRYEQYF
clone_size: NA; v_call: TRBV5-1; j_call: TRBJ2-1; cdr3_aa: CASKSYKTGEYYNEQFF
clone_size: many; v_call: TRBV3-1; j_call: TRBJ2-5; cdr3_aa: CASSRRRNQETQYF
clone_size: many; v_call: TRBV4-2; j_call: TRBJ2-5; cdr3_aa: CASSPSGGAIRETQYF
clone_size: many; v_call: TRBV29-1; j_call: TRBJ1-2; cdr3_aa: CSVGRGRDGYTF